This T cell receptor (beta chain) was found in a study of shared clonotypes between healthy human individuals. Study conclusions and caveats: Memory subsets generally showed lower estimated richness than naive subsets.

With respect to this clone: The antigen is unknown.

Generated by immunoSEQ multiplex PCR, the TCRdb table keeps only in-frame clones and is missing some. The sample shows about 320,000 clones, over 75% of them seen only once. The germline V gene has CDR1 SEHNR and CDR2 FQNEAQ (reference sequence). V was cut by 4 bases and J by 0 bases, with 10 bases left in between. The CDR3 consists of 14 residues. Sample: memory CD8+ T cells sorted from blood. Subset meaning: CD45RO+ cells pooled with CCR7-negative TemRA cells. The V and J genes are TRBV7-9 and TRBJ2-7; the D gene is possibly TRBD2 (5 bases). The sequence was collected from a man younger than 30 in good health. The CDR3 loop is CASSSSTRSYEQYF. CDR3 bases: TGTGCCAGCAGCTCTAGCACGCGCTCCTACGAGCAGTACTTC.